These 19 T cell receptor beta chains were sequenced from one sample in a study of T cells after yellow fever vaccination. MiXCR, applied by TCRdb to the 5' RACE reads, yields one record per CDR3 protein. The data contain hundreds of thousands of distinct CDR3 sequences, 21% of them seen just once; the ten biggest clones take up around 17%. The material was PBMCs, obtained less than 25 days after the first yellow fever vaccination. These receptors originate from a man aged 18 to 29 who received the YFV17D yellow fever vaccine.

This clonotype was found a few times. J is TRBJ1-6 and V is TRBV12-3 or TRBV12-4, with 8 bases identical to TRBD1. This CDR3 has 16 residues. Trimming cost V 6 bases and J 10 bases; bases outside gene matches: 14. As DNA, the CDR3 is TGTGCCAGCAGCCCTCGGACAGGGAGGTCCGTATCACCCCTCCACTTT. Translating gives CASSPRTGRSVSPLHF.

The V gene is TRBV7-2, the J gene TRBJ2-2, with D perhaps matching TRBD2 (5 bases). V was pared by 0 bases and J by 7 bases, with 12 bases between. CDR1 SGHTA and CDR2 FQGNSA come from the germline V gene. The CDR3 spans 15 residues. CDR3: CASSLAGGFDGELFF. CDR3 bases: TGTGCCAGCAGCTTAGCCGGCGGGTTTGACGGGGAGCTGTTTTTT.

The chain recombines TRBV20-1 with TRBJ2-5; D call uncertain. The V end was cut by 8 bases, the J end by 2 bases, with 12 bases between. This CDR3 comprises 12 residues. Germline CDR1 and CDR2: DFQATT and SNEGSKA (reference sequence). The CDR3 is CSPFIQQETQYF. The CDR3 bases are TGCAGTCCCTTTATCCAACAAGAGACCCAGTACTTC.

This clonotype appeared a few times. The genes are TRBV19 and TRBJ1-1, with D uncertain. The CDR3 runs to 11 residues. Germline CDR1 LNHDA, CDR2 SQIVND (reference sequence). The V gene lost 8 bases and the J gene lost 4 bases, with 8 bases spanning the gap. CDR3: CASLKSTEAFF. CDR3 nucleotides: TGTGCCAGTCTGAAGAGCACTGAAGCTTTCTTT.

V and J are TRBV9 and TRBJ1-3; TRBD1 is a possible D gene (5 bases). The CDR3 totals 14 residues. Trimming stripped 6 bases from V and 1 base from J, with 11 bases between. Germline CDR1 reads SGDLS; CDR2 reads YYNGEE. The CDR3 loop reads CASNVGGSGNTIYF. The CDR3 DNA follows: TGTGCCAGCAATGTGGGGGGTTCTGGAAACACCATATATTTT.

The chain combines TRBV6-1 with TRBJ2-3; D is uncertain. Between the trimmed V and J ends, which lost 6 bases and 2 bases, there was a span of 12 bases. The germline CDR1 and CDR2 sequences are MNHNS and SASEGT. The CDR3 extends over 14 amino acids. The CDR3 reads CASSPPGFTDTQYF. Here the CDR3 DNA reads TGTGCCAGCAGCCCCCCCGGCTTCACAGATACGCAGTATTTT.

This chain joins TRBV28 and TRBJ2-1, with D hard to call. With 7 bases removed from V and 4 bases from J, the gap between germline ends came to 8 bases. In germline, CDR1 is MDHEN, CDR2 SYDVKM. The CDR3 contains 12 residues. The CDR3 region has the DNA TGTGCCAGCACTGAAAAATACAATGAGCAGTTCTTC. It codes for CASTEKYNEQFF.

This chain uses TRBV4-3 with TRBJ2-2, with D possibly TRBD1 on 6 matching bases. The CDR3 runs 17 residues. The V gene's germline CDR1 is LGHNA and CDR2 YSLEER. The germline V and J ends were trimmed by 0 bases and 5 bases, with 16 bases remaining between them. The CDR3 spells CASSQEGAGVMTGELFF. The CDR3 DNA is TGCGCCAGCAGCCAAGAAGGGGCAGGGGTAATGACCGGGGAGCTGTTTTTT.

This clonotype was counted only a few times. This chain connects TRBV12-3 or TRBV12-4 to TRBJ2-1; tentative D call: TRBD1 (6 bases). Between the trimmed V and J ends, which lost 8 bases and 9 bases, there was a span of 11 bases. The length of the CDR3 is 11 residues. CDR3 DNA sequence: TGTGCCAGCGTGAGGGGGTCTGAGCAGTTCTTC. It specifies CASVRGSEQFF.

This clonotype was counted between two and nine times. The CDR3 sequence: CASSSPGKLGNEQFF. Written as DNA, the CDR3 is TGTGCCAGCAGTTCTCCCGGGAAGTTGGGCAATGAGCAGTTCTTC. This chain uses TRBV28 with TRBJ2-1; the D gene is possibly TRBD2 (5 bases). Germline CDR1 reads MDHEN; CDR2 reads SYDVKM. The CDR3 covers 15 residues. Trimming pared 4 bases from V and 6 bases from J, leaving 16 bases between. Combining the CDR3 with reference TRBV28 and TRBJ2-1 gives the whole variable domain DVKVTQSSRYLVKRTGEKVFLECVQDMDHENMFWYRQDPGLGLRLIYFSYDVKMKEKGDIPEGYSVSREKKERFSLILESASTNQTSMYLCASSSPGKLGNEQFFGPGTRLTVL.

This clonotype was observed a handful of times. The chain uses TRBV29-1 and TRBJ1-2; D is unresolved. CDR3 length: 8 residues. V lost 3 bases and J lost 14, with 7 bases in between. The germline V gene encodes CDR1 SQVTM and CDR2 ANQGSEA. As DNA, the CDR3 is TGCAGCGTTGAGTTCGGGACCTTC. This translates into CSVEFGTF.

This clonotype was counted only a few times. The chain is built from TRBV18 and TRBJ2-2; D uncertain. The germline V gene has CDR1 KGHSH and CDR2 LQKENI. The V and J ends lost 0 bases and 11 bases respectively, with 10 bases between them. CDR3 length equals 13 residues. This CDR3 reads CASSPPVTDELFF. In DNA form, the CDR3 reads TGTGCCAGCTCACCACCGGTCACCGACGAGCTGTTTTTT.

The chain carries TRBV6-1 and TRBJ2-7; D is unresolved. The length of the CDR3 is 14 residues. Germline CDR1 and CDR2: MNHNS and SASEGT. V was clipped by 6 bases and J by 1 base, with 13 bases between them. The CDR3, as DNA: TGTGCCAGCAGAGTAGGTTTTAGGTCCTACGAGCAGTACGTC. It translates to CASRVGFRSYEQYV.

This clonotype occurred a few times. This chain connects TRBV4-2 to TRBJ1-5; D possibly corresponds to TRBD1 (5 bases). Germline lookup yields CDR1 LGHNA and CDR2 YNFKEQ. V lost 0 bases and J 1 base, leaving 7 bases between the germline ends. This CDR3 is built from 15 residues. In DNA, the CDR3 is TGTGCCAGCAGCCAAGAGAGACAGAGCAATCAGCCCCAGCATTTT. Amino acid sequence: CASSQERQSNQPQHF.

This clonotype was seen at least ten times. The J gene is TRBJ2-5, the V gene TRBV4-3, with 8 bases matching TRBD2. J lost 4 bases, V lost 0 bases, and 16 bases had no gene match. Germline loops: CDR1 LGHNA, CDR2 YSLEER. This CDR3 has 19 amino acids. The CDR3 spells CASSQEVPVSNGGGETQYF. The CDR3 DNA reads as TGCGCCAGCAGCCAAGAGGTTCCGGTCTCCAACGGGGGGGGAGAGACCCAGTACTTC.

This clonotype was seen only a few times. The chain joins TRBV7-2 to TRBJ2-2; unclear D gene. V lost 1 base and J 5 bases, leaving 8 bases between the germline ends. This CDR3 is 14 amino acids long. The germline V gene encodes CDR1 SGHTA and CDR2 FQGNSA. The CDR3 nucleotides read TGTGCCAGCAGCTTAGTTATGTTGACCGGGGAGCTGTTTTTT. Its protein product is CASSLVMLTGELFF.

The rearrangement links TRBV5-1 to TRBJ2-5; D may be TRBD1 (6 bases). Germline V gene lookup returns CDR1 SGHRS and CDR2 YFSETQ. V was trimmed by 1 base and J by 7 bases, leaving 14 bases between them. This CDR3 has 14 amino acids. The CDR3 spells CASSLYRGYGTQYF. DNA for the CDR3: TGCGCCAGCAGCTTGTATAGGGGGTACGGGACCCAGTACTTC.

The chain is built from TRBV4-1 and TRBJ2-1; TRBD1 might be the D (5 bases). V lost 2 bases, J lost 6 bases, and 11 bases lay in between. The CDR3 covers 14 residues. Germline values: CDR1 MGHRA, CDR2 YSYEKL. The CDR3 DNA sequence: TGCGCCAGCAGCCAAAATGGGGCCGGCAATGAGCAGTTCTTC. Its protein is CASSQNGAGNEQFF.

The chain is built from TRBV20-1 and TRBJ1-6; D remains unclear. In germline, CDR1 is DFQATT, CDR2 SNEGSKA (reference sequence). This CDR3 region has 16 residues. V dropped 0 bases and J dropped 7 bases, with 16 bases sitting between them. CDR3 loop: CSARDEGRVQNSPLHF. CDR3 in DNA: TGCAGTGCTAGAGATGAGGGAAGGGTCCAGAATTCACCCCTCCACTTT.